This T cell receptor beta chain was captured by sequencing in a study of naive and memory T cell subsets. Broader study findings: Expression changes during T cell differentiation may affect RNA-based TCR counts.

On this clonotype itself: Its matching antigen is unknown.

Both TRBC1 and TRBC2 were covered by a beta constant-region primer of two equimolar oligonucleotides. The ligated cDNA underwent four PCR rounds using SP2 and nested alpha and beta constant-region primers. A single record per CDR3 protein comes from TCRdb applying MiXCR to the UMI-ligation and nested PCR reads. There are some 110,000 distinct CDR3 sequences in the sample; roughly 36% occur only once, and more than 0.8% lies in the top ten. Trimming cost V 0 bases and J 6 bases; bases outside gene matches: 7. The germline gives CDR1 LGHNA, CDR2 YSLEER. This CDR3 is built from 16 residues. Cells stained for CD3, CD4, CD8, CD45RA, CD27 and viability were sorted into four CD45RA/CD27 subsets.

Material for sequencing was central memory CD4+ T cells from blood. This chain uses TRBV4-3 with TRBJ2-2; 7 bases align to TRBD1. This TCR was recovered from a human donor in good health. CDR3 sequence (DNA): TGCGCCAGCAGCCAAGATAGACAGGGACCTGCCGGGGAGCTGTTTTTT. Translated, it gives CASSQDRQGPAGELFF.